These T cell receptor beta chains were read from a single sample in a study of blood T cells in healthy people across ages. One entry per CDR3 protein results from TCRdb running MiXCR on the 5' RACE reads. The sample shows some 1.5 million distinct CDR3 sequences, approximately 28% of them seen only once. The sequenced sample consisted of blood. The source of these receptors is a woman aged 30 to 39 in good health. Each CDR3 is given with its conserved first and last residue.

v_gene,CDR3aa
TRBV10-3,CAIGDVRGYTF
TRBV6-5,CASSYSLTRGVNYGYTF
TRBV4-3,CASSQDRGTGWGAYEQYF
TRBV5-1,CASSLGQSTDTQYF
TRBV5-1,CASSLTGTDTYEQYF
TRBV6-6,CASSPAGRATDTQYF
TRBV6-1,CASSLYGEGFGGANVLTF
TRBV14,CASSQSVKQFF
TRBV20-1,CSARGAGGFYEQYF
TRBV7-6,CASSLDGDRGNTIYF
TRBV28,CASSLLQSYEQYF
TRBV7-9,CASSPKTGPTIYNEQFF
TRBV7-9,CASSKGQTSPSTDTQYF
TRBV5-1,CASSFSGLASETRYF
TRBV25-1,CASSGPVAGAYYNEQFF
TRBV12-3/TRBV12-4,CASSFGVSQETQYF
TRBV6-6,CASSPGTGLSNEQFF
TRBV6-5,CASSYRGTDEQFF
TRBV12-3/TRBV12-4,CASSTIPGELFF
TRBV12-3/TRBV12-4,CASSLQAGLGNEQFF
TRBV28,CTSDRGYNEQFF
TRBV9,CASSAGGANEQFF
TRBV4-1,CASSQGRAGLNSNQPQHF
TRBV21-1,CASSNTGIYTF
TRBV29-1,CSVLRLNTGELFF
TRBV6-5,CASSGRTTDTQYF
TRBV20-1,CSARDVEGQGGEKLFF
TRBV4-3,CASSQDPSGQGNHEQYF
TRBV7-9,CASSLHRGREKLFF
TRBV12-3/TRBV12-4,CASRPSSGVGTQYF
TRBV10-3,CAISSGGVGTDTQYF
TRBV20-1,CSAGPEHWGQETQYF
TRBV20-1,CSARDLRTYNEQFF
TRBV12-3/TRBV12-4,CASKPRLRADTQYF
TRBV20-1,CSASGREEQYF
TRBV5-1,CASSLGAGGKETQYF
TRBV5-1,CASSFAPTGYEQFF
TRBV7-9,CASSLALRVEAFF
TRBV7-9,CASSLTGFHNEQFF
TRBV20-1,CSSGLTTETQYF
TRBV6-5,CASSYPSGGGPAGYTF
TRBV7-9,CASSSGLAVPEQFF
TRBV11-3,CASSLGTQSDTQYF
TRBV7-2,CASSPTSGSYNEQYF
TRBV4-3,CASSQDWAAGGFYEQYF
TRBV7-9,CASSSVQPNGYTF
TRBV20-1,CSASPLPYNEQFF
TRBV24-1,CATSDPHSSGANVLTF
TRBV5-1,CASSPTGDSNQPQHF
TRBV2,CASRAGRTDTQYF
TRBV5-5,CASSGVFNTGELFF
TRBV12-3/TRBV12-4,CASSPQVAEAFF
TRBV12-3/TRBV12-4,CAASLGDRGSNQPQHF
TRBV3-1,CASGQGGRFGYTF